This passage covers 15 T cell receptor beta chains from one sample sequenced in a study of response to subunit inactivated influenza vaccine (dated by TCRdb to the late 2010s). Library preparation used RT-PCR. Sequenced on an Illumina HiSeq 2500. TCRdb reran the public reads through fastp at Q25 and MiXCR, keeping productive beta chains. Identical CDR3 proteins give one entry, which carries the most common genes and DNA. The sample yields about 700,000 distinct CDR3 sequences; around 14% were counted once. The ten most abundant clones make up less than 9% of the sample. Here the sequenced sample was PBMCs from blood, taken roughly 2 weeks before vaccination. The origin of the receptors is a middle-aged man who received an inactivated influenza vaccine. Donor details come from another sample of the same person, matched by shared clones.

This clonotype was seen repeatedly, ten times or more. The gene calls are TRBV12-3 or TRBV12-4 and TRBJ1-1, with 7 bases lining up with TRBD1. The CDR3 extends over 15 amino acids. With V trimmed by 6 bases and J by 6 bases, 13 bases remained unmatched. The CDR3 spells CASSLFNLQGSEAFF. The CDR3 region has the DNA TGTGCCAGCAGCCTATTCAATCTACAGGGGTCTGAAGCTTTCTTT.

This clonotype was counted a few times. DNA for the CDR3: TGCGCCAGCAGCGTGGGCGGGGGTCAGGTCAACGTCCTGACTTTC. Translation gives CASSVGGGQVNVLTF. This chain uses TRBV5-1 with TRBJ2-6; 7 bases align to TRBD2. The CDR3 has 15 residues. Germline assignment: CDR1 SGHRS and CDR2 YFSETQ. V trimming: 4 bases; J trimming: 9 bases; junction bases outside the gene matches: 10.

This clonotype was recorded a few times. This chain connects TRBV20-1 to TRBJ2-3; the match to TRBD1 covers 10 bases. This CDR3 comprises 14 residues. CDR1 is DFQATT, CDR2 SNEGSKA, per germline (reference sequence). The V and J ends lost 6 bases and 5 bases, in that order; junction bases with no gene match: 8. The CDR3 DNA reads as TGCAGTGCAGAAGACAGGGGGCGCAGAGATACGCAGTATTTT. The encoded protein is CSAEDRGRRDTQYF.

This clonotype was seen ten or more times. The V gene is TRBV7-9, the J gene TRBJ2-5; TRBD1 matches 10 bases. Germline CDR1 reads SEHNR; CDR2 reads FQNEAQ (reference sequence). Germline trimming cut 5 bases from V and 5 bases from J; bases unmatched to any gene: 8. CDR3 length: 15 amino acids. In DNA, the CDR3 is TGTGCCAGCAGCCGCGGGACAGGGGTGGAGGAGACCCAGTACTTC. Protein product: CASSRGTGVEETQYF.

This sequence joins TRBV11-1 and TRBJ2-1; 9 bases match TRBD1. The junction had 11 bases not matched to a gene; V was cut back by 5 bases and J by 6 bases. Per the germline V gene, CDR1 is SGHAT and CDR2 is FQDESV (reference sequence). This CDR3 has 16 residues. CDR3 nucleotide sequence: TGTGCCAGCAGCCCAACAGACAGGGGGTCGTTCAATGAGCAGTTCTTC. Protein product: CASSPTDRGSFNEQFF. The full variable domain, its missing parts supplied by reference TRBV11-1 and TRBJ2-1, is EAEVAQSPRYKITEKSQAVAFWCDPISGHATLYWYRQILGQGPELLVQFQDESVVDDSQLPKDRFSAERLKGVDSTLKIQPAELGDSAMYLCASSPTDRGSFNEQFFGPGTRLTVL.

This clonotype was detected ten times or more. The chain couples TRBV5-1 to TRBJ2-3; possibly TRBD1 for D (6 bases). This CDR3 is built from 13 residues. The V end lost 5 bases, the J end lost 4 bases, and 11 bases lay between the germline ends. The V gene's germline CDR1 is SGHRS and CDR2 YFSETQ. The CDR3: CASRTPGADTQYF. Written as DNA, the CDR3 is TGCGCCAGCAGAACCCCAGGGGCAGATACGCAGTATTTT. The variable domain in full, completed from reference TRBV5-1 and TRBJ2-3, reads KAGVTQTPRYLIKTRGQQVTLSCSPISGHRSVSWYQQTPGQGLQFLFEYFSETQRNKGNFPGRFSGRQFSNSRSEMNVSTLELGDSALYLCASRTPGADTQYFGPGTRLTVL.

This clonotype has a handful of counts. The gene calls are TRBV5-1 and TRBJ1-2; weak D call: TRBD1 (5 bases). This CDR3 region has 14 residues. The V end was cut by 5 bases, the J end by 8 bases, with 19 bases between. Germline V gene lookup returns CDR1 SGHRS and CDR2 YFSETQ. This CDR3 is CASRNGQGASGYTF. The CDR3, as DNA: TGCGCCAGCAGGAATGGGCAGGGAGCCTCCGGCTACACCTTC.

V usage is TRBV30 and J usage is TRBJ2-7, with 10 bases lining up with TRBD1. V shed 3 bases, J shed 3 bases, and the junction held 2 bases outside the gene matches. This CDR3 comprises 13 residues. Germline lookup yields CDR1 GTSNPN and CDR2 SVGIG (reference sequence). The CDR3 DNA reads as TGTGCCTGGAGGGGACAGGGGTTCTACGAGCAGTACTTC. This gives the protein CAWRGQGFYEQYF. Based on the CDR3 plus reference TRBV30 and TRBJ2-7, the full variable domain is SQTIHQWPATLVQPVGSPLSLECTVEGTSNPNLYWYRQAAGRGLQLLFYSVGIGQISSEVPQNLSASRPQDRQFILSSKKLLLSDSGFYLCAWRGQGFYEQYFGPGTRLTVT.

J is TRBJ2-5 and V is TRBV29-1, with D perhaps TRBD2 (5 bases). The CDR3 runs 12 residues. Germline lookup yields CDR1 SQVTM and CDR2 ANQGSEA. The V gene lost 2 bases and the J gene lost 7 bases, with 11 bases spanning the gap. This chain's CDR3 is CSVEKLDGTQYF. The CDR3 region has the DNA TGCAGCGTTGAAAAACTAGATGGGACCCAGTACTTC.

This clonotype was observed a few times. J is TRBJ2-2 and V is TRBV9; D is tentatively TRBD1 or TRBD2 (5 bases each). The CDR3 length is 15 residues. The germline V and J ends were trimmed by 4 bases and 6 bases, with 16 bases remaining between them. Germline V CDR1 and CDR2: SGDLS, YYNGEE. The CDR3 DNA reads as TGTGCCAGCAGCTCCCGAGACGGGACGTCCGGGGAGCTGTTTTTT. Translated, it gives CASSSRDGTSGELFF.

The rearrangement links TRBV24-1 to TRBJ2-6; maybe TRBD1 (5 bases). Germline-derived CDR1 and CDR2 are KGHDR and SFDVKD. This CDR3 is built from 17 residues. Trimming pared 9 bases from V and 1 base from J, leaving 18 bases between. CDR3 sequence reads: CATAPRGAKSGANVLTF. For the CDR3, the DNA is TGTGCCACCGCCCCCCGTGGGGCCAAGTCTGGGGCCAACGTCCTGACTTTC.

Only a few counts were recorded for this clonotype. The chain links TRBV3-1 to TRBJ1-1; the D is unclear. Germline CDR1 LGHDT, CDR2 YNNKEL (reference sequence). This CDR3 contains 12 residues. Trimming took 7 bases from V and 2 from J, leaving 8 bases between them. CDR3 protein: CASTNINTEAFF. In DNA form, the CDR3 reads TGTGCCAGCACCAACATCAACACTGAAGCTTTCTTT.

CDR3 DNA: TGTGCCAGCAGGACGACTAGCGGGGGTACAGATACGCAGTATTTT. It codes for CASRTTSGGTDTQYF. V is TRBV6-2 or TRBV6-3 and J is TRBJ2-3, with TRBD2 identical over 12 bases. V trimming: 6 bases; J trimming: 3 bases; junction bases outside the gene matches: 4. CDR3 length: 15 residues. The germline V gene has CDR1 MNHEY and CDR2 SVGEGT.

DNA of the CDR3: TGCAGTGCTAGCGGGGGGGGACAGGGTCGAGAGACCCAGTACTTC. This encodes CSASGGGQGRETQYF. The chain is built from TRBV20-1 and TRBJ2-5; TRBD1 is a possible D gene (9 bases). The germline gives CDR1 DFQATT, CDR2 SNEGSKA (reference sequence). The germline V and J ends were trimmed by 3 bases and 4 bases, with 18 bases remaining between them. The CDR3 consists of 15 residues.

The chain couples TRBV5-6 to TRBJ2-7, with TRBD2 matching 14 bases. CDR3 length: 17 residues. The junction had 12 bases not matched to a gene; V was cut back by 4 bases and J by 6 bases. CDR1 is SGHDT and CDR2 is YYEEEE in the germline V gene. The CDR3 loop is CASSVVVTGTSGSEQYF. CDR3 in DNA: TGTGCCAGCAGCGTGGTGGTAACCGGGACTAGCGGGAGCGAGCAGTACTTC.